This entry describes one TCR beta chain. Its antigen remains unidentified. TCRdb recomputed calls from the 5' RACE reads with MiXCR, one row per CDR3 protein. The top ten clones hold about 1.1% of a sample with approximately 350,000 distinct CDR3 sequences, approximately 15% of them seen once. The data were obtained in a study of CD8 T cells in ankylosing spondylitis. Broader study findings: Reactive arthritis synovial fluid and blood were previously reported to contain some motif variants. The clones that were linked to disease were reported to be significantly enriched in matched synovial fluid samples from ankylosing spondylitis patients. Disease-linked clones bore a CD8+ phenotype, appearing relatively rarely in peripheral blood. Seemingly characteristic of ankylosing spondylitis blood was a TCR beta motif consisting of about 8 highly homologous variants.

This sequence was found in a male donor with ankylosing spondylitis or in good health (not recorded which). Sequenced sample: blood, either unsorted or a sorted T cell fraction (not recorded which).

Written as DNA, the CDR3 is TGTGCCAGCAGCCAAGATAGGCGGGGGGTGAGCACAGATACGCAGTATTTT. This codes for CASSQDRRGVSTDTQYF. The chain employs TRBV3-1 and TRBJ2-3; 8 bases fit TRBD2. The CDR3 loop spans 17 amino acids. CDR1 is LGHDT, CDR2 YNNKEL, per germline (reference sequence). Germline trimming cut 0 bases from V and 0 bases from J; bases unmatched to any gene: 5.